This T cell receptor (beta chain) comes out of a study of PD-1 blockade in classical Hodgkin lymphoma. Study findings and constraints: The study reported lower baseline TCR diversity in newly diagnosed patients than in healthy donors.

The CDR3 totals 15 residues. V lost 2 bases to trimming and J lost 0 bases, with 10 bases between them. Germline loops: CDR1 MNHNS, CDR2 SASEGT. Profiled with immunoSEQ multiplex PCR; TCRdb holds only in-frame clones, not every one. The data show about 20,000 clones, with under 85% seen just once and less than 1.5% held by the top ten. Time point given: newly diagnosed, previously untreated cHL patient sample. Investigators isolated CD4+ T cells from thawed PBMCs through magnetic negative selection. A note on this clone: What it binds is unknown.

The sequencing sample was made of CD4+ T cells from blood. The TCR sequence derives from a human donor with classical Hodgkin lymphoma. The chain recombines TRBV6-1 with TRBJ1-2; D gene ambiguous. The CDR3 spells CASSERPGANYGYTF. The DNA for the CDR3 is TGTGCCAGCAGTGAAAGGCCGGGAGCTAACTATGGCTACACCTTC.